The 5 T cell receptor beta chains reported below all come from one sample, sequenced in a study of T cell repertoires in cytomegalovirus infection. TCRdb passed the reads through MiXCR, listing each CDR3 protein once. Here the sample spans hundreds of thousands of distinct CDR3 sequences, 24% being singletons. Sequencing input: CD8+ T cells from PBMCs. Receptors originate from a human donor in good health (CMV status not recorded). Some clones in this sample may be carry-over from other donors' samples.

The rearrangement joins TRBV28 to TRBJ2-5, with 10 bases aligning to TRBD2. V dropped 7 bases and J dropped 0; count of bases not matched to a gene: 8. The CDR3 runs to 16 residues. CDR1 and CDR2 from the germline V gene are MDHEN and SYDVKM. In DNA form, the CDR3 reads TGTGCCAGCAAAGCTGTGACTAGCGGGTACCAAGAGACCCAGTACTTC. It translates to CASKAVTSGYQETQYF.

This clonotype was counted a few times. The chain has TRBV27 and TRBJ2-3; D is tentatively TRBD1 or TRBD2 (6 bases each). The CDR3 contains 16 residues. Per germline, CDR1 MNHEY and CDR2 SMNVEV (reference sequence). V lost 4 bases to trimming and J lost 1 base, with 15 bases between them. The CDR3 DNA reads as TGTGCCAGCAGTTCCTCCCTGGGGGGCCGCACAGATACGCAGTATTTT. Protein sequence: CASSSSLGGRTDTQYF.

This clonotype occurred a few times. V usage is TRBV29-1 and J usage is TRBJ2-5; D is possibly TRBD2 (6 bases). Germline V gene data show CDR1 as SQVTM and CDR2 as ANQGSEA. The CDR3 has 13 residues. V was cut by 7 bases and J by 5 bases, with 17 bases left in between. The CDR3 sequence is CSAGDGAGETQYF. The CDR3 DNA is TGCAGCGCCGGGGATGGGGCGGGGGAGACCCAGTACTTC.

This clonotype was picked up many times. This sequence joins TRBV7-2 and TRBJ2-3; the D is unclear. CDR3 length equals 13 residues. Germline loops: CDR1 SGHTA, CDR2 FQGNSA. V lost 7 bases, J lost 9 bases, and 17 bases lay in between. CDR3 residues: CASTSVRRRTQYF. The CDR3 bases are TGTGCCAGCACCTCCGTCCGCCGTAGAACGCAGTATTTT.

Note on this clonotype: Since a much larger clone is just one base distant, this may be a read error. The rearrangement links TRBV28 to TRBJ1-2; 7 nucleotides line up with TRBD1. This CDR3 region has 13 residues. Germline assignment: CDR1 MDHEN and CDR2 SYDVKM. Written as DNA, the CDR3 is TGTGCCAACAGTTTCACAGGGGCGGATGGCTACACCTTC. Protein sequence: CANSFTGADGYTF.